A single sample is the source of the 14 T cell receptor beta chains below, sequenced in a study of blood T cells in healthy people across ages. PCR was performed a second time for roughly 7 to 12 cycles using a sample-barcoded 5' primer and a J-beta primer mix. TCRdb re-called the 5' RACE reads with MiXCR, one entry per CDR3 protein. This repertoire shows about 1.4 million distinct CDR3 sequences, roughly 59% found once; its top ten account for 6.7%. The sample comprised blood. These receptors were obtained from a man younger than 35 in good health.

This chain links TRBV7-9 with TRBJ2-5; 8 bases are a match to TRBD2. Germline CDR1 SEHNR, CDR2 FQNEAQ (reference sequence). Trimming at V came to 5 bases and at J to 2 bases, leaving 19 bases not matched to a gene. The CDR3 extends over 19 amino acids. This chain's CDR3 is CASSKQNLLAEEEQETQYF. In nucleotides, the CDR3 is TGTGCCAGCAGCAAACAAAACCTACTAGCGGAAGAAGAACAAGAGACCCAGTACTTC.

The chain couples TRBV20-1 to TRBJ1-5; 9 bases agree with TRBD1. Germline V lookup: CDR1 DFQATT, CDR2 SNEGSKA (reference sequence). Germline trimming cut 1 base from V and 0 bases from J; bases unmatched to any gene: 10. The CDR3 spans 18 residues. Here the CDR3 reads CSARGPGQGYYSNQPQHF. CDR3 in DNA: TGCAGTGCTAGAGGGCCGGGACAGGGATATTATAGCAATCAGCCCCAGCATTTT.

CDR3 in DNA: TGCGCCAGCAGCCCGATGCGAAGGGAAGGGTTGAATCAGCCCCAGCATTTT. Translating it yields CASSPMRREGLNQPQHF. The genes are TRBV4-1 and TRBJ1-5; D is unresolved. The germline V and J ends were trimmed by 4 bases and 4 bases, with 20 bases remaining between them. The CDR3 runs 17 residues. Germline CDR1 MGHRA, CDR2 YSYEKL.

The chain recombines TRBV3-1 with TRBJ1-6; no clear D. This CDR3 is 17 amino acids long. Germline V gene sequence: CDR1 LGHDT, CDR2 YNNKEL (reference sequence). Trimming removed 3 bases from V and 0 bases from J, with 12 bases in between. In DNA, the CDR3 is TGTGCCAGCAGCCACGGACCTACTAGCTCCTATAATTCACCCCTCCACTTT. Translated, it gives CASSHGPTSSYNSPLHF. The variable domain in full, with the rest retrieved from reference TRBV3-1 and TRBJ1-6, is DTAVSQTPKYLVTQMGNDKSIKCEQNLGHDTMYWYKQDSKKFLKIMFSYNNKELIINETVPNRFSPKSPDKAHLNLHINSLELGDSAVYFCASSHGPTSSYNSPLHFGNGTRLTVT.

V gene TRBV3-1 combines with J gene TRBJ2-1, with 9 bases aligning to TRBD2. CDR1 and CDR2 from the germline V gene are LGHDT and YNNKEL (reference sequence). V gave up 1 base and J gave up 0 bases; unmatched junction bases: 7. CDR3 size: 18 residues. In DNA, the CDR3 is TGTGCCAGCAGCCAAGTTAGTTTAGCGGGGGACTCCTACAATGAGCAGTTCTTC. It encodes CASSQVSLAGDSYNEQFF.

This chain uses TRBV6-2 or TRBV6-3 with TRBJ2-4; D possibly corresponds to TRBD1 (7 bases). The J call may not be correct, given that the DNA end is closer to TRBJ2-7. Germline values: CDR1 MNHEY, CDR2 SVGEGT. The CDR3 length is 15 residues. CDR3 sequence: CASIPSTGRSYEQYF. The CDR3, as DNA: TGTGCCAGCATCCCTTCGACAGGGAGGTCCTACGAGCAGTACTTC.

The chain employs TRBV6-5 and TRBJ2-5; D possibly matches TRBD1 or TRBD2 (5 bases each). Trimming left V 7 bases short and J 2 bases short, with 8 bases between. Germline V CDR1 and CDR2: MNHEY, SVGAGI. This CDR3 contains 12 residues. In nucleotides, the CDR3 is TGTGCCAGCAAAGGGGAGCAAGAGACCCAGTACTTC. Encoded protein: CASKGEQETQYF.

This chain uses TRBV5-6 with TRBJ1-1, with D possibly TRBD1 on 5 matching bases. This CDR3 contains 12 residues. The ends were cut back, 2 bases at V and 11 bases at J, with 13 bases in the middle. Germline lookup yields CDR1 SGHDT and CDR2 YYEEEE. The CDR3 region has the DNA TGTGCCAGCAGCTTCCTACAGGCCGGGGCTTTCTTT. Amino acids: CASSFLQAGAFF.

This clonotype was seen a few times. The V call is TRBV7-2, the J call TRBJ1-2; D is uncertain. The V and J ends lost 5 bases and 4 bases respectively, with 11 bases between them. Germline V lookup: CDR1 SGHTA, CDR2 FQGNSA. The length of the CDR3 is 13 residues. CDR3 coding DNA: TGTGCCAGCAGCCTGACACGTACCTATGGCTACACCTTC. Residues: CASSLTRTYGYTF.

This rearrangement joins TRBV12-3 or TRBV12-4 to TRBJ1-4, with 11 nucleotides matching TRBD1. CDR3 size: 18 residues. V lost 6 bases and J lost 6; bases outside the gene matches: 15. For the CDR3, the DNA is TGTGCCAGCAGGTATTCAGTGGACAGGGGGCTAATTGATGAAAAACTGTTTTTT. It yields the protein CASRYSVDRGLIDEKLFF.

This clonotype was observed at least ten times. The rearrangement joins TRBV27 to TRBJ2-7, with TRBD1 as a possible D gene (5 bases). Germline CDR1 and CDR2: MNHEY and SMNVEV (reference sequence). Trimming removed 4 bases at V and 7 bases at J, with 11 bases between. This CDR3 comprises 12 residues. The CDR3 loop reads CASSYTGGEQYF. CDR3 DNA: TGTGCCAGCAGTTACACAGGTGGGGAGCAGTACTTC.

The genes are TRBV6-6 and TRBJ2-4, with D possibly called TRBD1 or TRBD2 (5 bases each). With the DNA end fitting TRBJ2-7 better, the J assignment may be wrong. The CDR3 length is 15 residues. CDR1 and CDR2 (germline): MNHNY, SVGAGI (reference sequence). The CDR3 region has the DNA TGTGCCAGCAGTTACTCGGTCCGGGACGTCGGCGAGCAGTACTTC. This gives the protein CASSYSVRDVGEQYF.

This chain connects TRBV18 to TRBJ1-1; unclear D gene. The V and J ends lost 0 bases and 4 bases respectively, with 12 bases between them. CDR3 length: 15 amino acids. Germline V gene lookup returns CDR1 KGHSH and CDR2 LQKENI. The CDR3 spells CASSPPNVGITEAFF. CDR3 coding DNA: TGTGCCAGCTCACCACCGAATGTAGGGATCACTGAAGCTTTCTTT.

The chain employs TRBV6-2 or TRBV6-3 and TRBJ1-1; D ambiguous. Germline loops: CDR1 MNHEY, CDR2 SVGEGT. This CDR3 has 15 residues. V lost 3 bases to trimming and J lost 1 base, with 12 bases between them. CDR3 sequence reads: CASSYWATENTEAFF. The DNA for the CDR3 is TGTGCCAGCAGTTATTGGGCAACAGAGAACACTGAAGCTTTCTTT.